The present TCR beta chain was sequenced within a study of cytomegalovirus exposure and HLA in healthy donors (dated by TCRdb to about 2017). About the study as a whole: An earlier analysis of some 600 of the donors reported approximately 300 Gb of sequence data and 117 million unique TCR beta sequences obtained from about 179 million T cells. About 310 gigabases of sequencing data and around 87 million unique TCR sequences were included in an early release covering several hundred HLA-typed donors. The genetic ancestry cluster associated with self-reported Caucasian donors included around 76% of the approximately 410 genotyped donors. The study aimed to test whether signatures of past pathogen exposure could be identified by cataloging public T cell receptors. The study profiled the T cell repertoires of some 610 subjects by immunosequencing and related them to cytomegalovirus serostatus. A separate validation cohort of roughly 130 different subjects was used in addition to the roughly 700-subject first cohort. To predict cytomegalovirus infection status, the study combined high-throughput TCR immunosequencing, statistical association of individual TCRs with disease status, and machine learning. A later analysis re-analyzed previously published TCR beta repertoires from 666 donors and added high-resolution HLA genotyping to study TCR occurrence patterns. In the later analysis, no new phenotypic data were used to find candidate immune exposures; instead, reliance was placed on TCR beta sequences and their occurrence across donors. To decide whether each TCR beta V gene segment behaved as functional or pseudogenic, an earlier analysis of approximately 590 of the donors relied on high-throughput TCR beta sequencing. Alongside the repertoire data, information on donor age, sex, ethnicity and CMV serostatus was compiled. A later genetic analysis used genome-wide SNP genotypes for 398 of the 666 donors, treating that subset as a discovery cohort. All discovery cohort repertoires had been generated using a single sequencing platform. HLA typing included class I and class II loci at four-digit resolution. Typing coverage differed by locus: A, B, C, DRB1 and DQB1 were typed in roughly 620-640 donors, DQA1 in 522, DPA1 in 600 to 610, and DPB1 in 400 to 480. Roughly five DR-DQ haplotypes were treated as single units for association and clustering because of strong linkage in the cohort. On average, around 230,000 unique TCR beta nucleotide sequences were sequenced per donor among roughly 430 genotyped donors of the cohort, with roughly 20% of those sequences being non-productive. Study-wide findings and limitations: Because HLA typing was unavailable for some donors at each locus, only the typed subset was used in association tests. A further reported finding was that TCR beta sequences accurately predicted the HLA-A and HLA-B alleles for most subjects in the first cohort. A group of highly shared sequence variants was considered likely to be a technical artifact of the sequencing pipeline. Roughly uniform sequencing depth across donors was assumed in presence/absence analyses, although this assumption may not hold. In a later analysis, HLA-associated TCR beta chains were found to be more clonally expanded and to have lower generation probabilities than equally common non-associated chains. In the study, 150 to 200 TCR beta chains were listed as associated with cytomegalovirus. Because counts were too low, around 18 rarely observed V segments, including chromosome 9 orphons, were left out of the earlier analysis of about 620 of the donors. Most TCR sequences were seen in very few donors, while some public TCRs were found in many individuals. V-gene and J-gene trimming of TCR beta chains was associated with a missense DCLRE1C variant in a later genetic analysis, and the association was replicated in an independent cohort. In an earlier analysis of approximately 590 of the donors, most TCR beta V segments were observed in productive rearrangements about 90% or about 30% of the time, broadly matching IMGT annotations. The authors suggested that the approach could potentially be extended to other disease states and immunological phenotypes. According to a later analysis, TCR association rates differed among HLA loci, with DRB1 alleles showing the most associated TCRs and HLA-C alleles showing the fewest. In vitro tests confirmed that a few of the cytomegalovirus-associated TCR beta chains recognize cytomegalovirus antigens. Some IMGT-functional V segments, including TRBV6-2 and TRBV6-3, could not be told apart with the 87-base-pair reads, so those segments were excluded. A later genetic analysis reported fewer N-insertions in productive TCRs among donors in an Asian-associated ancestry cluster than the roughly 620-donor mean. The classifier was reported to diagnose cytomegalovirus status with high specificity and sensitivity in both the original and validation cohorts. CMV serostatus was the only immune exposure information available for the cohort. This cohort had only TCR beta chains sequenced, and the lack of alpha or paired-chain data limited which features could be detected. When HLA alleles, especially DR and DQ, strongly co-occurred, attributing TCR associations to individual alleles was difficult. At a false discovery rate of 0.05, a later analysis linked under 20,000 TCR beta sequences to specific HLA alleles. A later analysis reported that several top co-occurrence clusters appeared linked to parvovirus B19, influenza, CMV and Epstein-Barr virus. Most CMV-associated TCR beta chains appeared to be HLA-restricted in a later analysis, and the HLA associations seemed to be driven largely by CMV exposure. Correlated functional status among segregating V segments might reflect linkage disequilibrium, but an unknown experimental factor could not be ruled out.

As concerns this clone: Its antigen is still unknown. Per-nucleotide qualities are absent, and no much larger clonotype sits a single base away.

The cohort comprised some 730 healthy bone marrow donors. At the time of sampling, every cohort member was nominally healthy, though immune exposures that went unrecorded were likely present. The donor tested CMV seronegative and was one of the 352 seronegative cohort members. Every donor gave a peripheral blood sample, and the peripheral blood mononuclear cells from that sample were used for TCR beta sequencing. The Qiagen DNeasy Blood Extraction Kit was used to extract genomic DNA from the blood cell samples. V is trimmed back by 9 bases and J by 1 base, and the junction contains 14 bases that no gene match accounts for. Based on the germline V gene, the CDR1 and CDR2 sequences are SGDLS and YYNGEE. There are 16 amino acids in the CDR3, from cysteine to phenylalanine inclusive. The kept DNA is CDR3 alone, 48 bases in frame from the first base. The library came from the immunoSEQ multiplex PCR assay. The multiplex PCR relied on a mix of 60 forward primers for TCR Vbeta segments and 13 reverse primers for TCR Jbeta segments. The CDR3 region of rearranged TCR beta genes was amplified from genomic DNA by a multiplex PCR assay. The Illumina HiSeq System was used to sequence the amplified TCR beta libraries as 87-base-pair reads. Per the source publication's procedure: A later analysis tallied 70 million to 100 million unique TCR beta chains across the 666 repertoires, and some 10 million of those chains were shared by two or more donors. To remove PCR and sequencing errors, raw reads were error-corrected and collapsed into unique sequences using a nearest-neighbor algorithm that merged closely related sequences. V, D and J gene segments were assigned by aligning CDR3 sequences to IMGT reference sequences. For a sequence to be retained, a match of at least six nucleotides was required to both a V gene segment and a J gene segment. A rearrangement was called productive if the CDR3 had no stop codons and remained in frame with V and J, and every other rearrangement was called non-productive. Following IMGT convention, CDR3 was defined as the stretch from the second conserved V-encoded cysteine to the conserved J-encoded phenylalanine. The earlier analysis of around 640 of the donors excluded sequences that lacked an unambiguous match to a single V gene segment. An earlier analysis of a few hundred of the donors called V segments functional above 56.7% productive rearrangements and segregating when the between-donor standard deviation exceeded 5%. To diagnose cytomegalovirus status from the catalog of TCR beta chain sequences, a statistical classification framework was built. In a later analysis, V and J genes were assigned by comparing TCR nucleotide sequences against IMGT/GENE-DB human TR gene sequences. Using the TCRdist pipeline, a later analysis assigned CDR3 sequences along with most-parsimonious VDJ recombination scenarios. A later analysis defined each TCR beta chain by its CDR3 amino acid sequence plus V-gene family, and excluded reads lacking a unique V-gene family. To address suspected cross-contamination and a sequencing artifact, a later analysis removed 592 highly shared, low-generation-probability nucleotide sequences. A later analysis calculated a clonal expansion index for each public chain from normalized within-repertoire ranks of inferred template counts. A later analysis computed generation probabilities with a VDJ recombination model fitted to out-of-frame rearrangements, and checked the results against IGoR. Hypergeometric tests were used in a later analysis to score TCR-TCR, TCR-HLA and TCR-CMV co-occurrence, with a repertoire-size bias correction applied to the TCR pairs. A later analysis estimated false discovery rates by permuting HLA or CMV assignments 20 times. In a later analysis, co-occurring TCRs were grouped using DBSCAN, and TCRdist sequence similarity was added for clustering within HLA-allele-positive subsets. Repertoires with fewer than 30,000 or more than 120,000 public chains, plus five repertoires with anomalous nucleotide sharing, were excluded from co-occurrence clustering. The clones in this table, taken by TCRdb from immuneACCESS, are in-frame only. Not every clone is retained; where verified, under half of the shortfall comes from an unresolved V gene, and the cause of the rest is unknown. D and trimming were read from the DNA, whereas the V and J calls and clone size are those reported in that table. The sample yields around 150,000 clones; under 90% were counted once. The top ten constitute approximately 4.8% of the sample.

The clonotype originates from a man aged 25 to 40 in good health and CMV-seronegative. The sample consisted of PBMCs. This chain is built from TRBV9 and TRBJ1-1, and TRBD1 matches 8 of the central bases. The DNA reads as follows: TGTGCCAACCACCCTCGGGACAGGCGGAAGAACACTGAAGCTTTCTTT. This codes for CANHPRDRRKNTEAFF. Reference TRBV9 and TRBJ1-1 genes cover what lies past the CDR3, so the full variable domain is DSGVTQTPKHLITATGQRVTLRCSPRSGDLSVYWYQQSLDQGLQFLIQYYNGEERAKGNILERFSAQQFPDLHSELNLSSLELGDSALYFCANHPRDRRKNTEAFFGQGTRLTVV.